The present entry profiles one T cell receptor beta chain with its context. The germline V gene has CDR1 SGHRS and CDR2 YFSETQ. The CDR3 runs to 15 residues. The V and J ends lost 0 bases and 2 bases, in that order; junction bases with no gene match: 3. This sample was taken from a study of blood T cell repertoires in COVID-19. Across the study: T cells, B-cell-depleted T cells, or PBMCs provided the cDNA or gDNA that served as material.

Authors' processing steps: Estimates of nucleated cell counts were drawn from the amplification of reference gene primers. This table comes from immunoSEQ multiplex PCR, and its TCRdb copy is limited to in-frame clones, with some not included. V and J calls and clone size are as listed in that table; D and trimming were resolved from the DNA. The sample includes a few hundred thousand clones, approximately 80% of them seen just once. Recruits, aged about 18 to 100 years, lived in roughly 22 US areas. The chain couples TRBV5-1 to TRBJ2-7, with 9 bases identical to TRBD1. The specimen sequenced was PBMCs or T cells enriched from blood (not recorded which). This receptor was identified in a woman between 35 and 50 years old with acute COVID-19. This chain's CDR3 is CASSLDRGRAYEQYF. The DNA of the CDR3 is TGCGCCAGCAGCTTGGACAGGGGGCGCGCCTACGAGCAGTACTTC.